This is a list of T cell receptor beta chains from one sample in a study of T cells after yellow fever vaccination. TCRdb reprocessed the 5' RACE reads with MiXCR, giving one entry per CDR3 protein. The sample has hundreds of thousands of distinct CDR3 sequences, approximately 15% seen once. The sample here was PBMCs, taken on the day of the yellow fever booster vaccination. All receptors come from a young man who received the YFV17D yellow fever vaccine. Each CDR3 is given with its conserved first and last residue. Fields, in order: CDR3 length, D gene, clone size, V gene, J gene, CDR3 DNA, CDR3 protein. A D gene is named only where the DNA matches it firmly. Rows give clone size only sometimes, using once, few, many, or a class for an expanded clone.

>19|.|.|TRBV11-1|TRBJ2-5
TGTGCCAGCAGCCAAATAGGACAAGAACCCATTTGGTACCAAGAGACCCAGTACTTC
CASSQIGQEPIWYQETQYF
>14|.|.|TRBV28|TRBJ1-6
TGTGCCAGCAGTTTTTTGCAGGGGCGAGGGCCCCTCCACTTT
CASSFLQGRGPLHF
>13|.|.|TRBV10-3|TRBJ2-5
TGTGCCATCAGTGTGACGGAGCAAGAGACCCAGTACTTC
CAISVTEQETQYF
>15|.|few|TRBV5-1|TRBJ2-2
TGCGCCAGCAGCTACGACGGCTGGAACACCGGGGAGCTGTTTTTT
CASSYDGWNTGELFF
>15|.|few|TRBV4-3|TRBJ2-5
TGCGCCAGCAGCCGAGCCTTGGGGCTGGGGGAGACCCAGTACTTC
CASSRALGLGETQYF
>15|TRBD2|few|TRBV10-2|TRBJ2-7
TGCGCCAGCAGACTAGCGGGGATGAGCTCCTACGAGCAGTACTTC
CASRLAGMSSYEQYF
>14|.|.|TRBV10-3|TRBJ2-1
TGTGCCAATTCGATGGACCTAGGTCCCAATGAGCAGTTCTTC
CANSMDLGPNEQFF
>11|.|.|TRBV6-2/TRBV6-3|TRBJ1-1
TGTGCCTCCGGCGGGGCCACTGAAGCTTTCTTT
CASGGATEAFF
>12|.|many|TRBV14|TRBJ2-3
TGTGCCAGCAGCGGGAACACAGATACGCAGTATTTT
CASSGNTDTQYF
>16|TRBD2|many|TRBV7-2|TRBJ2-7
TGTGCCAGCAGCCCCGGACTAGCGGGAGGGCCTTACGAGCAGTACTTC
CASSPGLAGGPYEQYF
>16|TRBD2|.|TRBV5-6|TRBJ2-3
TGTGCCAGCAGCTTCAGAAGCGGGAGAAACTCAGATACGCAGTATTTT
CASSFRSGRNSDTQYF
>11|.|.|TRBV7-9|TRBJ2-1
TGTGCCAGCAGGGCCGACTATGAGCAGTTCTTC
CASRADYEQFF
>14|.|.|TRBV7-3|TRBJ2-1
TGTGCCAGCAGCTGGGGGACCTCCTACAATGAGCAGTTCTTC
CASSWGTSYNEQFF
>15|.|.|TRBV3-1|TRBJ2-5
TGTGCCAGCAGCCAAGGGCGTACAGGGCTGGAGACCCAGTACTTC
CASSQGRTGLETQYF
>15|.|few|TRBV4-3|TRBJ2-5
TGCGCCAGCAGCCAAGGGTTAGGGTACCAAGAGACCCAGTACTTC
CASSQGLGYQETQYF
>15|TRBD2|few|TRBV12-3/TRBV12-4|TRBJ2-1
TGTGCCAGCAGCCGGGGACTAGCGAGGGGGGGGGAGCAGTTCTTC
CASSRGLARGGEQFF
>16|TRBD1|.|TRBV7-2|TRBJ1-4
TGTGCCAGCAGCCGGGACAGGGGGGTCCCCGATGAAAAACTGTTTTTT
CASSRDRGVPDEKLFF
>13|TRBD2|few|TRBV20-1|TRBJ2-7
TGCAGTGCTAGACTAGCGGGAGCACGGGAGCAGTACTTC
CSARLAGAREQYF
>15|.|few|TRBV4-3|TRBJ2-5
TGCGCCAGCAGCCAAGGAATCGGTAGGCAAGAGACCCAGTACTTC
CASSQGIGRQETQYF
>17|.|few|TRBV6-5|TRBJ1-6
TGTGCCAGCAGTTACCCTAGAGACGGCTCCTATAATTCACCCCTCCACTTT
CASSYPRDGSYNSPLHF